This T cell receptor beta chain is from a study of CD8+CD57+ T cells in acquired aplastic anemia. Ten or more counts support this clonotype. Profiling of TCR beta VDJ combinations and CDR3 sequences used genomic DNA as template. TCRdb independently ran MiXCR on the reads; one entry per CDR3 protein. This sample has 450,000 to 600,000 distinct CDR3 sequences; around 33% occur once, and the top ten carry roughly 0.8%. The V and J ends lost 3 bases and 3 bases respectively, with 14 bases between them. CDR1 is SGDLS and CDR2 is YYNGEE in the germline V gene. CDR3 length: 15 amino acids. Sequencing was done on patients that had shown CD8+CD57+ cell expansion by flow cytometry.

The chain is built from TRBV9 and TRBJ2-3, with no clear D. This clonotype was sampled from a human donor with aplastic anemia. The sample taken for sequencing was sorted CD4+, CD8+, or CD8+CD57+ T cells (not recorded which) from PBMCs. CDR3 in amino acids: CASSAADGRTDTQYF. CDR3 in DNA: TGTGCCAGCAGCGCCGCGGACGGTCGAACAGATACGCAGTATTTT.